Listed below are T cell receptor beta chains from one sample, sequenced in a study of T cells in Graves' hyperthyroidism and ophthalmopathy. TCRdb passed the multiplex PCR reads through MiXCR, listing each CDR3 protein once. The data hold about 600,000 distinct CDR3 sequences, with roughly 16% observed a single time. The sequencing input was blood. These receptors originate from a woman in her thirties or forties with Graves' ophthalmopathy. Each CDR3 is given with its conserved first and last residue.

v_call cdr3_aa
TRBV12-3/TRBV12-4 CASSPPWGTGPTGELFF
TRBV19 CASTTDSYLTNEQFF
TRBV30 CACRGVTDTQYF
TRBV6-4 CASSEQGGVATDTQYF
TRBV18 CASSPAPSENTGELFF
TRBV5-1 CASSELPGQNGEQYF
TRBV14 CASSHPIDRSFNYGYTF
TRBV18 CASSTTYSGSGETQYF
TRBV19 CASSNTGPWNSPLHF
TRBV12-3/TRBV12-4 CASSWGSYEQYF
TRBV2 CASSGSLDPSGTQYF
TRBV5-4 CASTRDGPQETQYF
TRBV7-9 CASSLGLAVALNTGELFF
TRBV19 CASRLQGGTEAFF
TRBV20-1 CSARSGWRPTDTQYF
TRBV7-9 CASSPQQGTNEKLFF
TRBV18 CASSPAGTGVRLNQPQHF
TRBV27 CASSSLAGAQEQFF
TRBV28 CASSPFDRVVNQPQHF
TRBV10-1 CATQGLATDEQFF
TRBV4-2 CASSHQQGTNTEAFF
TRBV19 CASRTPEGQGTEAFF
TRBV28 CASSSGGGANEQFF
TRBV5-5 CASSLVGGVSGYTF